This TCR beta chain stems from a study of OX40 agonist ivuxolimab in advanced cancers. CDR3 length: 17 amino acids. Germline CDR1 is LGHNA and CDR2 is YSLEER. V was pared by 1 base and J by 2 bases, with 10 bases of the junction left unmatched. Generated by immunoSEQ multiplex PCR, the TCRdb table keeps only in-frame clones and is missing some. Of more than 60,000 clones listed, 86% are singletons. The chain couples TRBV4-3 to TRBJ2-5; 7 nucleotides match TRBD1. The clonotype originates from an adult with an advanced solid tumor such as melanoma, head and neck, liver or kidney cancer. The input for sequencing was CD4+ or CD8+ T cells sorted from blood, taken in a trial of the OX40 agonist ivuxolimab. CDR3 in DNA: TGCGCCAGCAGCCAAGGACCTTTGACAGGGCAACAAGAGACCCAGTACTTC. Translating it yields CASSQGPLTGQQETQYF.